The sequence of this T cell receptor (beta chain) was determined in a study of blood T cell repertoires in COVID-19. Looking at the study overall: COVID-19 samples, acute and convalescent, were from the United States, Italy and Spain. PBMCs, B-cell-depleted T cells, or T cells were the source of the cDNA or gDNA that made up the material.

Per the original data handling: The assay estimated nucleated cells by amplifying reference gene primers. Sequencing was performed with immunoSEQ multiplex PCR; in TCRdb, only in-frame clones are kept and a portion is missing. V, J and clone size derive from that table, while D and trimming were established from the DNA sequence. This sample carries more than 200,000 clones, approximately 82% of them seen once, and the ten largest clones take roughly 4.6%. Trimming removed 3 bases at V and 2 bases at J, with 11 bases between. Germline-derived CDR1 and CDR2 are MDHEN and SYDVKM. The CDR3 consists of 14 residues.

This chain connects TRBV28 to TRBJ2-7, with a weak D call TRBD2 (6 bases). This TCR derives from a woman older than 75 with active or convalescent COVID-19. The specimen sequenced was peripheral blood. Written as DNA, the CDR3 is TGTGCCAGCAGTTTTGGCGGGATCCCCTACGAGCAGTACTTC. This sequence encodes CASSFGGIPYEQYF.